One sample yielded the 25 T cell receptor beta chains listed below, sequenced in a study of blood T cells in healthy people across ages. Combining a sample-barcoded 5' primer with a J-beta primer mix, a second PCR ran for roughly 7 to 12 cycles. One entry per CDR3 protein results from TCRdb running MiXCR on the 5' RACE reads. The profile shows about 680,000 distinct CDR3 sequences, around half of them singletons. Input material: blood. These TCRs come from a woman aged 60-70 years in good health.

This chain joins TRBV2 and TRBJ2-5; no reliable D call. The CDR3 sequence is 13 residues long. Germline V gene lookup returns CDR1 SNHLY and CDR2 FYNNEI. Trimming took off 7 bases at V and 0 bases at J, with 9 bases between the two ends. In nucleotides, the CDR3 is TGTGCCAGCACCCCGCAGAACCAAGAGACCCAGTACTTC. It is translated as CASTPQNQETQYF.

The chain couples TRBV10-3 to TRBJ1-2, with 7 bases that match TRBD1. This CDR3 is built from 13 residues. Germline V gene lookup returns CDR1 ENHRY and CDR2 SYGVKD. V shed 4 bases, J shed 8 bases, and the junction held 7 bases outside the gene matches. The CDR3 loop is CAISGTGYGGYTF. Written as DNA, the CDR3 is TGTGCCATCAGTGGGACAGGATATGGGGGCTACACCTTC.

The chain is built from TRBV7-2 and TRBJ2-3; 9 bases are a match to TRBD1. CDR3 length: 15 amino acids. V dropped 6 bases and J dropped 9; count of bases not matched to a gene: 13. CDR1 is SGHTA and CDR2 is FQGNSA in the germline V gene. CDR3 nucleotide sequence: TGTGCCAGCAGTACCCGGGGACAGGGTGGTTCGACGCAGTATTTT. It encodes CASSTRGQGGSTQYF.

V gene TRBV5-1 combines with J gene TRBJ2-3, with TRBD2 identical over 8 bases. Germline CDR1 reads SGHRS; CDR2 reads YFSETQ. The CDR3 totals 16 residues. V was clipped by 0 bases and J by 5 bases; unmatched bases: 8. This CDR3 reads CASSLEGTRNRDTQYF. Written as DNA, the CDR3 is TGCGCCAGCAGCTTGGAGGGGACTAGGAATCGAGATACGCAGTATTTT.

This clonotype has just a few counts. The chain has TRBV2 and TRBJ2-7; D tentatively fits TRBD1 or TRBD2 (5 bases each). The CDR3 covers 13 residues. The V and J ends lost 7 bases and 2 bases respectively, with 12 bases between them. Germline-derived CDR1 and CDR2 are SNHLY and FYNNEI. CDR3 in amino acids: CASNRDGAYEQYF. Written as DNA, the CDR3 is TGTGCCAGCAACCGGGACGGGGCCTACGAGCAGTACTTC.

The chain joins TRBV21-1 to TRBJ1-6; TRBD1 reflects the table's D call only, with no check against the DNA. TRBV21-1 is a documented pseudogene. The CDR3 totals 19 residues. The CDR3: CASSTPGQRPSSYNSPLHF. In DNA form, the CDR3 reads TGTGCCAGCAGCACTCCGGGACAGAGACCGAGCTCCTATAATTCACCCCTCCACTTT.

V and J are TRBV5-6 and TRBJ1-6, with 9 bases aligning to TRBD1. CDR1 is SGHDT, CDR2 YYEEEE, per germline. The V segment lost 6 bases and the J segment 7 bases; nucleotides outside the gene matches: 11. The CDR3 is 16 residues long. CDR3 sequence: CASTPGPGTGNSPLHF. The CDR3 region has the DNA TGTGCCAGCACCCCCGGGCCCGGGACAGGGAATTCACCCCTCCACTTT.

The V and J genes are TRBV20-1 and TRBJ1-2; 7 nucleotides line up with TRBD1. The CDR3 consists of 13 residues. With V trimmed by 6 bases and J by 0 bases, 4 bases remained unmatched. The germline V gene has CDR1 DFQATT and CDR2 SNEGSKA (reference sequence). The DNA for the CDR3 is TGCAGTGCGAGGGACAGTCCTAACTATGGCTACACCTTC. Protein: CSARDSPNYGYTF.

In this sample, this clonotype turned up a few times. The V call is TRBV10-3, the J call TRBJ2-5; 7 bases agree with TRBD2. Per germline, CDR1 ENHRY and CDR2 SYGVKD. This CDR3 contains 14 residues. The CDR3 sequence is CAIGGSGYQETQYF. The CDR3 DNA reads TGTGCTATCGGGGGTAGCGGGTATCAAGAGACCCAGTACTTC.

The V call is TRBV14, the J call TRBJ2-7; 12 nucleotides align to TRBD2. Unmatched junction bases numbered 6, after V lost 4 bases and J lost 2 bases. Germline CDR1 is SGHDN and CDR2 is FVKESK. This CDR3 region has 16 residues. For the CDR3, the DNA is TGTGCCAGCAGCCGAATCAGGACTAGCGGGACCTACGAGCAGTACTTC. It specifies CASSRIRTSGTYEQYF.

The count of this clonotype is one. This chain links TRBV29-1 with TRBJ2-7, with 8 bases aligning to TRBD2. Germline V gene lookup returns CDR1 SQVTM and CDR2 ANQGSEA. V lost 4 bases and J lost 6; bases outside the gene matches: 8. The CDR3 totals 13 residues. The CDR3, as DNA: TGCAGCGTTGCTCGAGCGGGAGATGGCGAGCAGTACTTC. Protein product: CSVARAGDGEQYF.

The sample holds a few counts of this clonotype. V usage is TRBV4-3 and J usage is TRBJ2-4; no clear D. Trimming cost V 0 bases and J 7 bases, with 13 bases left between them. CDR3 size: 15 residues. Germline CDR1 LGHNA, CDR2 YSLEER. CDR3 sequence (DNA): TGCGCCAGCAGCCAAGATTCCGCAGGACGGAACATTCAGTACTTC. It encodes CASSQDSAGRNIQYF.

V and J are TRBV27 and TRBJ1-2; D gene uncertain. This CDR3 is 16 amino acids long. The V end lost 3 bases, the J end lost 4 bases, and 18 bases lay between the germline ends. Per germline, CDR1 MNHEY and CDR2 SMNVEV (reference sequence). CDR3 sequence reads: CASSLALGLGLYGYTF. In DNA form, the CDR3 reads TGTGCCAGCAGTTTGGCCCTCGGTTTAGGGCTCTATGGCTACACCTTC.

This chain uses TRBV15 with TRBJ2-1; TRBD2 matches at 9 bases. Germline assignment: CDR1 LNHNV and CDR2 YYDKDF (reference sequence). The V segment lost 0 bases and the J segment 9 bases; nucleotides outside the gene matches: 9. The CDR3 contains 16 residues. The CDR3 is CATSRDRGSGRGEQFF. In nucleotides, the CDR3 is TGTGCCACCAGCAGAGATCGGGGTAGCGGGAGAGGTGAGCAGTTCTTC.

The rearrangement uses TRBV20-1 and TRBJ1-1, with D hard to call. The ends were cut back, 2 bases at V and 3 bases at J, with 10 bases in the middle. The V gene's germline CDR1 is DFQATT and CDR2 SNEGSKA (reference sequence). The CDR3 contains 13 residues. The CDR3: CSARLLAYTEAFF. Here the CDR3 DNA reads TGCAGTGCTAGATTATTGGCGTACACTGAAGCTTTCTTT.

The chain is built from TRBV28 and TRBJ2-1; TRBD2 matches 7 bases. J lost 5 bases, V lost 5 bases, and 6 bases had no gene match. Germline CDR1 is MDHEN and CDR2 is SYDVKM. The CDR3 is made up of 14 amino acids. The CDR3 is CASSGGLPDNEQFF. Here the CDR3 DNA reads TGTGCCAGCAGTGGGGGACTACCAGACAATGAGCAGTTCTTC.

This clonotype was observed many times. The chain joins TRBV10-3 to TRBJ1-2; 7 bases line up with TRBD1. This CDR3 contains 14 residues. Germline-derived CDR1 and CDR2 are ENHRY and SYGVKD. Trimming cost V 10 bases and J 7 bases; bases outside gene matches: 15. Here the CDR3 reads CATGLLTGSGGYTF. DNA of the CDR3: TGTGCCACCGGATTATTGACAGGGTCGGGTGGCTACACCTTC.

This rearrangement joins TRBV15 to TRBJ1-2; D is uncertain. The CDR3 runs 16 residues. Trimming cost V 0 bases and J 3 bases, with 14 bases left between them. Germline-derived CDR1 and CDR2 are LNHNV and YYDKDF (reference sequence). In DNA form, the CDR3 reads TGTGCCACCAGCAGAGACCAGACGGGAGCTGACTATGGCTACACCTTC. Translated, it gives CATSRDQTGADYGYTF.

The chain combines TRBV7-2 with TRBJ2-4; D uncertain. The J call may be in error: the DNA end matches TRBJ2-7 better. The length of the CDR3 is 15 residues. Looked up from germline, CDR1 is SGHTA and CDR2 is FQGNSA. This chain's CDR3 is CASSLDREKAYEQYF. CDR3 coding DNA: TGTGCCAGCAGCTTAGACAGAGAGAAAGCCTACGAGCAGTACTTC.

This chain connects TRBV5-1 to TRBJ1-2, with D unclear. Trimming stripped 5 bases from V and 8 bases from J, with 13 bases between. Germline V lookup: CDR1 SGHRS, CDR2 YFSETQ. This CDR3 has 12 residues. CDR3: CASRTEAGGYTF. DNA for the CDR3: TGCGCCAGCAGGACCGAAGCCGGCGGCTACACCTTC.

This clonotype came up a few times. The chain links TRBV27 to TRBJ2-3; 9 bases match TRBD2. The V and J ends lost 4 bases and 1 base, in that order; junction bases with no gene match: 6. Per germline, CDR1 MNHEY and CDR2 SMNVEV (reference sequence). This CDR3 comprises 16 residues. The CDR3 here is CASSSGLAFGTDTQYF. The DNA for the CDR3 is TGTGCCAGCAGTTCGGGACTAGCATTTGGCACAGATACGCAGTATTTT.

This clonotype was detected ten times or more. V is TRBV29-1 and J is TRBJ1-2; TRBD1 might be the D (6 bases). The germline V gene encodes CDR1 SQVTM and CDR2 ANQGSEA. CDR3 length equals 12 residues. The CDR3 is CSTGLVDYGYTF. In nucleotides, the CDR3 is TGCAGTACAGGGTTGGTTGACTATGGCTACACCTTC.

The genes are TRBV10-3 and TRBJ2-2, with a weak D call TRBD2 (5 bases). The germline gives CDR1 ENHRY, CDR2 SYGVKD. Trimming took off 6 bases at V and 2 bases at J, with 10 bases between the two ends. The CDR3 is made up of 14 amino acids. The CDR3, as DNA: TGTGCCATCAGATTGAGCGGCAACACCGGGGAGCTGTTTTTT. It yields the protein CAIRLSGNTGELFF.

Only one count was recorded for this clonotype. The V gene is TRBV20-1, the J gene TRBJ1-4, with 11 bases matching TRBD1. CDR3 length: 14 residues. Germline CDR1 DFQATT, CDR2 SNEGSKA (reference sequence). V gave up 0 bases and J gave up 6 bases; unmatched junction bases: 0. The chain's CDR3 is CSAREDRGHEKLFF. The CDR3 region has the DNA TGCAGTGCTAGAGAGGACAGGGGGCATGAAAAACTGTTTTTT.

The chain employs TRBV24-1 and TRBJ2-5; tentatively, D is TRBD1 or TRBD2 (5 bases each). CDR1 is KGHDR, CDR2 SFDVKD, per germline. The CDR3 extends over 15 amino acids. V lost 5 bases and J lost 11, with 23 bases in between. CDR3 loop: CATSATGTALLEQYF. As DNA, the CDR3 is TGTGCCACCAGTGCAACCGGGACGGCTTTATTGGAGCAGTACTTC.